These T cell receptor beta chains were read from a single sample in a study of cytomegalovirus exposure and HLA in healthy donors. Clones were read by immunoSEQ multiplex PCR, and TCRdb kept only the in-frame ones, dropping some. Of 160,000 or so clones detected, about 88% appear once; the ten largest clones hold under 3%. Sequencing input: PBMCs. Receptors were obtained from a man aged 18 to 29 in good health and CMV-seronegative. Both conserved end residues are part of each CDR3. The D gene is left open where the match is weak. For some rows the clone size is stated as once, few or many, or as a class when expanded; others skip it.

TRBV5-1	TRBJ1-1	NA	NA	14	CASSLQGMNTEAFF	TGCGCCAGCAGCTTGCAGGGAATGAACACTGAAGCTTTCTTT
TRBV4-3	TRBJ2-3	NA	TRBD2	17	CASSQDSASGSADTQYF	TGCGCCAGCAGCCAAGATTCGGCTAGCGGGAGTGCAGATACGCAGTATTTT
TRBV7-2	TRBJ1-1	once	NA	12	CASSLELTEAFF	TGTGCCAGCAGCTTAGAACTGACTGAAGCTTTCTTT
TRBV6-1	TRBJ1-6	few	TRBD1	16	CASSVPPGQGYSPLHF	TGTGCCAGCAGTGTCCCGCCGGGACAGGGTTACTCACCCCTCCACTTT
TRBV4-2	TRBJ1-5	NA	TRBD1	18	CASSQEGGQGRSNQPQHF	TGTGCCAGCAGCCAAGAAGGGGGACAGGGACGGAGCAATCAGCCCCAGCATTTT
TRBV14	TRBJ1-2	NA	NA	15	CASSQENRYGYGYTF	TGTGCCAGCAGCCAAGAAAACCGGTACGGCTATGGCTACACCTTC
TRBV5-1	TRBJ2-1	NA	NA	12	CASSLYYNEQFF	TGCGCCAGCAGCTTATACTACAATGAGCAGTTCTTC
TRBV7-9	TRBJ2-7	NA	NA	16	CASSSVLGASIFEQYF	TGTGCCAGCAGCTCCGTGCTTGGGGCCTCAATATTCGAGCAGTACTTC
TRBV28	TRBJ2-6	NA	TRBD1	16	CASSWDSSSGANVLTF	TGTGCCAGCAGTTGGGACAGTTCGTCTGGGGCCAACGTCCTGACTTTC
TRBV6-6	TRBJ2-7	NA	TRBD2	14	CASSYSGSTYEQYF	TGTGCCAGCAGTTATAGCGGGAGTACCTACGAGCAGTACTTC
TRBV6-6	TRBJ1-6	NA	NA	12	CATRQDNSPLHF	TGTGCCACCAGACAGGATAATTCACCCCTCCACTTT
TRBV6-5	TRBJ1-4	NA	NA	14	CASSFTGRDEKLFF	TGTGCCAGCAGCTTCACAGGTAGAGATGAAAAACTGTTTTTT
TRBV7-8	TRBJ1-2	NA	NA	15	CASSFTGGVDHGYTF	TGTGCCAGCAGCTTTACGGGAGGGGTGGACCATGGCTACACCTTC
TRBV28	TRBJ1-1	NA	NA	16	CATVRDPGQLNTEAFF	TGTGCCACCGTAAGAGACCCCGGACAGTTGAACACTGAAGCTTTCTTT
TRBV18	TRBJ1-1	NA	NA	15	CASSPPPRMNTEAFF	TGTGCCAGCTCACCACCCCCCAGAATGAACACTGAAGCTTTCTTT
TRBV2	TRBJ1-4	NA	NA	15	CASATLDRGQEKLFF	TGTGCCAGCGCCACTTTGGACAGAGGTCAGGAAAAACTGTTTTTT
TRBV7-9	TRBJ1-2	NA	NA	16	CASTRQGTELSYGYTF	TGTGCCAGCACTCGCCAAGGGACTGAACTTTCCTATGGCTACACCTTC
TRBV4-1	TRBJ2-2	NA	TRBD1	14	CASSLGQGTGELFF	TGCGCCAGCAGCCTAGGACAGGGGACCGGGGAGCTGTTTTTT
TRBV2	TRBJ1-5	NA	TRBD1	14	CASSRDRGNQPQHF	TGTGCCAGCAGCCGGGACAGAGGCAATCAGCCCCAGCATTTT
TRBV29-1	TRBJ1-4	NA	TRBD1	11	CSGGQDEKLFF	TGCAGCGGCGGACAGGATGAAAAACTGTTTTTT
TRBV30	TRBJ1-1	few	NA	14	CAWSVGLVNTEAFF	TGTGCCTGGAGTGTAGGACTAGTGAACACTGAAGCTTTCTTT
TRBV27	TRBJ2-3	NA	TRBD2	15	CASSLSSTSSDTQYF	TGTGCCAGCAGTCTTAGCTCGACTAGCTCAGATACGCAGTATTTT
TRBV19	TRBJ1-5	NA	NA	13	CASSGTNPQPQHF	TGTGCCAGTAGTGGTACAAACCCTCAGCCCCAGCATTTT
TRBV27	TRBJ1-2	NA	TRBD1	14	CASSLTGVQSVYTF	TGTGCCAGCAGCCTTACAGGGGTTCAGAGTGTCTACACCTTC
TRBV7-2	TRBJ2-5	NA	NA	14	CASSLWSGQETQYF	TGTGCCAGCAGCTTATGGAGCGGACAAGAGACCCAGTACTTC
TRBV2	TRBJ2-6	few	NA	16	CASTRQLSSGANVLTF	TGTGCCAGCACAAGACAGTTGTCCTCTGGGGCCAACGTCCTGACTTTC
TRBV5-4	TRBJ2-4	NA	TRBD2	16	CASSGAGTTPKNIQYF	TGTGCCAGCAGCGGGGCGGGGACTACGCCCAAAAACATTCAGTACTTC
TRBV5-1	TRBJ1-4	NA	TRBD1	15	CASSSGQATNEKLFF	TGCGCCAGCAGCTCGGGACAGGCAACTAATGAAAAACTGTTTTTT
TRBV5-6	TRBJ2-5	once	TRBD2	16	CASSLGLAGGKETQYF	TGTGCCAGCAGCTTGGGACTAGCGGGGGGGAAAGAGACCCAGTACTTC
TRBV7-9	TRBJ1-3	NA	NA	17	CASSQTASADSGNTIYF	TGTGCCAGCAGCCAGACAGCATCCGCGGACTCTGGAAACACCATATATTTT
TRBV29-1	TRBJ2-7	NA	TRBD1	13	CSAAGTGLHEQYF	TGCAGCGCTGCCGGGACAGGGTTACACGAGCAGTACTTC
TRBV11-3	TRBJ1-5	once	NA	15	CASSPPWASNQPQHF	TGTGCCAGCAGTCCCCCATGGGCATCGAATCAGCCCCAGCATTTT
TRBV27	TRBJ2-5	NA	TRBD2	13	CASGRGGKETQYF	TGTGCCAGCGGTCGGGGGGGGAAAGAGACCCAGTACTTC
TRBV5-4	TRBJ1-1	NA	TRBD1	12	CASSPGDRVSFF	TGTGCCAGCAGCCCGGGGGACAGGGTGTCTTTCTTT
TRBV5-1	TRBJ2-5	NA	TRBD2	18	CASSSTGTSGGAGETQYF	TGCGCCAGCAGCTCAACCGGGACTAGCGGGGGGGCCGGGGAGACCCAGTACTTC
TRBV6-5	TRBJ1-6	NA	NA	15	CASSLIRGNGSPLHF	TGTGCCAGCAGCCTAATCAGGGGCAATGGCTCACCCCTCCACTTT
TRBV5-4	TRBJ2-5	NA	TRBD1	15	CASSSGTGWEETQYF	TGTGCCAGCAGCTCTGGGACAGGGTGGGAAGAGACCCAGTACTTC
TRBV6-5	TRBJ1-2	NA	NA	12	CASSYSRGGYTF	TGTGCCAGCAGTTACTCCAGGGGCGGCTACACCTTC
TRBV7-9	TRBJ1-2	NA	NA	17	CASSLAVGDTANYGYTF	TGTGCCAGCAGCTTAGCGGTCGGGGACACGGCTAACTATGGCTACACCTTC
TRBV28	TRBJ2-1	NA	TRBD2	16	CASSSQTSATYNEQFF	TGTGCCAGCAGTTCACAGACTAGCGCCACTTACAATGAGCAGTTCTTC
TRBV5-1	TRBJ1-2	NA	NA	14	CASSLERGDYGYTF	TGCGCCAGCAGCTTGGAACGAGGAGACTATGGCTACACCTTC
TRBV11-2	TRBJ2-2	NA	NA	15	CASRHTGLGHGELFF	TGTGCCAGCAGACATACCGGACTTGGGCACGGGGAGCTGTTTTTT
TRBV30	TRBJ2-3	NA	TRBD2	15	CACTPLAGATDTQYF	TGTGCCTGTACTCCACTAGCGGGGGCCACAGATACGCAGTATTTT
TRBV7-6	TRBJ2-5	NA	NA	14	CASSLDRGQETQYF	TGTGCCAGCAGCTTAGATCGGGGCCAAGAGACCCAGTACTTC
TRBV5-4	TRBJ1-1	few	NA	15	CASSRQSDGPETAFF	TGTGCCAGCAGCCGCCAGAGTGACGGCCCGGAGACAGCTTTCTTT
TRBV5-1	TRBJ1-6	NA	NA	17	CASSLDPPSSYNSPLHF	TGCGCCAGCAGCTTGGATCCGCCGAGCTCCTATAATTCACCCCTCCACTTT
TRBV7-2	TRBJ2-6	NA	NA	14	CASSGGFGANVLTF	TGTGCCAGCAGTGGGGGCTTTGGGGCCAACGTCCTGACTTTC
TRBV10-1	TRBJ2-7	NA	TRBD2	13	CATSPGLAATQYF	TGCGCCACTTCGCCGGGACTAGCGGCCACGCAGTACTTC
TRBV28	TRBJ1-1	NA	NA	14	CASSPSRGRTEAFF	TGTGCCAGCAGTCCCTCACGGGGTCGCACTGAAGCTTTCTTT
TRBV2	TRBJ1-1	NA	TRBD1	13	CASRKDRGTEAFF	TGTGCCAGCAGAAAGGACAGGGGCACTGAAGCTTTCTTT
TRBV6-5	TRBJ1-6	NA	NA	16	CASSYSRETYNSPLHF	TGTGCCAGCAGTTACTCGAGGGAAACCTATAATTCACCCCTCCACTTT
TRBV7-2	TRBJ2-7	NA	NA	16	CASSQASPTGAYEQYF	TGTGCCAGCAGCCAAGCCAGTCCCACTGGAGCCTACGAGCAGTACTTC